This TCR beta chain was sequenced for a study of tumor-infiltrating lymphocytes in primary liver carcinoma. Study at large: Surgeons resected the patients' primary liver carcinomas. Findings and caveats of the study: Blood's top-250-clone fraction was significantly lower than that of tumors (p = 0.039).

Germline values: CDR1 MDHEN, CDR2 SYDVKM. The V and J ends lost 10 bases and 3 bases, in that order; junction bases with no gene match: 6. This CDR3 spans 12 amino acids. Details on this clonotype: Its antigen is unknown.

TCR beta cDNA was made from 400 to 500 ng total RNA with a constant-region primer. For TCR beta, libraries were produced by three nested multiplex PCR rounds using slightly modified ARM-PCR. The opening two PCR rounds, about 10 cycles each, paired TRBV1-TRBV30 forward primers with a C-beta reverse primer. TCRdb passed the multiplex PCR reads through MiXCR, listing each CDR3 protein once. The table records around 330,000 distinct CDR3 sequences, 45% to 70% of them present only once. Germline DNA was also extracted, and blood RNA derived from unsorted whole blood. The chain carries TRBV28 and TRBJ2-7, with TRBD2 identical over 7 bases. Sequencing input: peripheral blood. This sequence was found in a woman younger than 45 with primary liver carcinoma and hepatitis B virus infection. The chain's CDR3 is CANSSSGYEQYF. Written as DNA, the CDR3 is TGTGCCAACAGCTCTAGCGGCTACGAGCAGTACTTC.